The clone carrying this TCR beta chain appeared a few times. No antigen is known for it. The data belong to a study of cytomegalovirus exposure and HLA in healthy donors. For the study at large: Most donors, 70% to 85% of several hundred genotyped, fell in the Caucasian-associated ancestry cluster. Broader study findings: As a later analysis showed, a missense DCLRE1C variant was linked to trimming of TCR beta V- and J-genes. Researchers reportedly found TCR beta sequences accurately predicted most subjects' HLA-A and HLA-B alleles.

The PCR employed 60 Vbeta primers together with 13 Jbeta primers. Clones were sequenced by immunoSEQ multiplex PCR, and TCRdb holds only the in-frame ones, with some missing. Of about 160,000 clones in the sample, around 76% were seen once. This CDR3 has 12 residues. The germline gives CDR1 SQVTM, CDR2 ANQGSEA. The V gene end was trimmed by 4 bases and the J gene end by 3 bases; junction bases not matched to a gene: 1. The sequenced sample was PBMCs. This TCR was sampled from a woman in her forties in good health and CMV-seronegative. The V and J genes are TRBV29-1 and TRBJ2-5; 8 bases are shared with TRBD1. CDR3 bases: TGCAGCGTTGCACAGGGGGAAGAGACCCAGTACTTC. Translating gives CSVAQGEETQYF. The full variable domain, its missing parts supplied by reference TRBV29-1 and TRBJ2-5, is SAVISQKPSRDICQRGTSLTIQCQVDSQVTMMFWYRQQPGQSLTLIATANQGSEATYESGFVIDKFPISRPNLTFSTLTVSNMSPEDSSIYLCSVAQGEETQYFGPGTRLLVL.